This T cell receptor beta chain was retrieved from a study of beta chain features in type 1 diabetes. Study in general: Examination covered 107,917,701 sorted cells spanning all samples. Study findings and constraints: All four CD4+ subsets from Type 1 diabetes patients carried moderately but significantly shorter TCRB CDR3s.

CDR1 and CDR2 from the germline V gene are MDHEN and SYDVKM. Trimming took off 7 bases at V and 6 bases at J, with 10 bases between the two ends. The CDR3 has 11 amino acids. A note on this clone: Its antigen remains unidentified.

Reverse transcription of all isolated RNA meant that expressed TCRB transcripts were sequenced. Regulatory, naive and central memory T cell samples averaged approximately 3.8 million reads. Sequencing was performed with immunoSEQ multiplex PCR; in TCRdb, only in-frame clones are kept and a portion is missing. The data show 55,000 to 85,000 clones, just under 50% seen once. Sequencing was performed on central memory CD4+ T cells from blood. The rearrangement joins TRBV28 to TRBJ2-7, with D possibly TRBD2 on 5 matching bases. The receptor comes from a man younger than 45 with type 1 diabetes. In nucleotides, the CDR3 is TGTGCCAGCACTAGCTCGGGCGAGCAGTACTTC. This codes for CASTSSGEQYF.